Below are 28 T cell receptor beta chains sequenced from a single sample in a study of T cell repertoires in cytomegalovirus infection. Using its own MiXCR run on the reads, TCRdb lists one record per CDR3 protein. This repertoire shows some 680,000 distinct CDR3 sequences, 35% to 40% found once; its top ten account for 2.5% to 3.5%. The sequencing input was PBMCs. The receptors were sampled from a human donor in good health (CMV status not recorded). Some clones in this sample may be carry-over from other donors' samples.

The rearrangement links TRBV28 to TRBJ1-4; weak D call: TRBD1 (6 bases). The CDR3 has 19 residues. CDR1 and CDR2 from the germline V gene are MDHEN and SYDVKM. Trimming took 6 bases from V and 0 from J, leaving 23 bases between them. CDR3 in amino acids: CASSRVRIRGRATNEKLFF. The CDR3 region has the DNA TGTGCCAGCAGCCGCGTCCGGATCAGGGGCCGGGCAACTAATGAAAAACTGTTTTTT.

The chain couples TRBV28 to TRBJ2-7; TRBD2 matches at 9 bases. CDR1 is MDHEN and CDR2 is SYDVKM in the germline V gene. The CDR3 is made up of 14 amino acids. V was clipped by 4 bases and J by 5 bases; unmatched bases: 6. The DNA of the CDR3 is TGTGCCAGCAGTTGGGCGGGAGGGCAAAACGAGCAGTACTTC. Amino acids: CASSWAGGQNEQYF.

This clonotype was seen a handful of times. The chain carries TRBV6-6 and TRBJ2-3; D might be TRBD2 (5 bases). The germline V gene encodes CDR1 MNHNY and CDR2 SVGAGI (reference sequence). CDR3 length equals 16 residues. V was clipped by 5 bases and J by 6 bases, with 21 bases between them. CDR3: CASSRHAIEERDTQYF. The CDR3 DNA is TGTGCCAGCAGTCGCCATGCGATAGAGGAGCGGGATACGCAGTATTTT.

The rearrangement joins TRBV7-9 to TRBJ1-2, with 7 bases aligning to TRBD1. The V gene's germline CDR1 is SEHNR and CDR2 FQNEAQ (reference sequence). J lost 8 bases, V lost 5 bases, and 11 bases had no gene match. The CDR3 spans 14 residues. The CDR3 spells CASSPINRGGGYTF. The DNA for the CDR3 is TGTGCCAGCAGCCCAATCAACAGGGGAGGGGGCTACACCTTC.

This clonotype occurred a few times. This chain links TRBV19 with TRBJ2-1; tentatively, D is TRBD2 (5 bases). Germline-derived CDR1 and CDR2 are LNHDA and SQIVND (reference sequence). This CDR3 comprises 16 residues. V lost 3 bases and J lost 0, with 12 bases in between. The CDR3 region has the DNA TGTGCCAGTAGTATCCTAGCTGAAAGCTCCTACAATGAGCAGTTCTTC. It translates to CASSILAESSYNEQFF. Variable domain in full (rest from reference TRBV19 and TRBJ2-1): DGGITQSPKYLFRKEGQNVTLSCEQNLNHDAMYWYRQDPGQGLRLIYYSQIVNDFQKGDIAEGYSVSREKKESFPLTVTSAQKNPTAFYLCASSILAESSYNEQFFGPGTRLTVL.

Notes on this clonotype: Without the conserved terminal phenylalanine or tryptophan, this CDR3 likely stems from a read error. V usage is TRBV6-1 and J usage is TRBJ2-7; a weak D match, TRBD1 (6 bases). The CDR3 loop spans 14 amino acids. Germline values: CDR1 MNHNS, CDR2 SASEGT. Trimming stripped 7 bases from V and 4 bases from J, with 17 bases between. The CDR3 bases are TGTGCCAGCAACGCCGGGACAAATTATTACGAGCAGTACTTA. This codes for CASNAGTNYYEQYL.

CDR3 sequence reads: CASSQDDPAGRYGYTF. The CDR3 DNA follows: TGCGCCAGCAGCCAAGACGACCCTGCAGGGCGCTATGGCTACACCTTC. The chain has TRBV4-1 and TRBJ1-2; TRBD1 might be the D (5 bases). Trimming took 0 bases from V and 4 from J, leaving 15 bases between them. CDR3 length: 16 amino acids. Germline lookup yields CDR1 MGHRA and CDR2 YSYEKL.

This clonotype was recorded many times. This chain connects TRBV7-8 to TRBJ2-1; 8 nucleotides match TRBD2. Germline V gives CDR1 SGHVS, CDR2 FQNEAQ. V was clipped by 2 bases and J by 8 bases; unmatched bases: 11. The length of the CDR3 is 16 residues. CDR3 coding DNA: TGTGCCAGCAGCTTACCACCCAGCGGGGGTTTTGATGAGCAGTTCTTC. Its translation is CASSLPPSGGFDEQFF.

This clonotype was seen a few times. The genes are TRBV11-2 and TRBJ2-5, with 7 bases identical to TRBD1. Trimming took 5 bases from V and 4 from J; bases not matched to a gene: 16. Per the germline V gene, CDR1 is SGHAT and CDR2 is FQNNGV. The CDR3 sequence is 17 residues long. CDR3 sequence reads: CASSPLEGGQLGETQYF. CDR3 coding DNA: TGTGCCAGCAGCCCACTGGAAGGGGGACAGTTAGGAGAGACCCAGTACTTC.

This clonotype was seen a few times. The genes are TRBV28 and TRBJ2-1; 9 bases are shared with TRBD2. The CDR3 covers 15 residues. J lost 4 bases, V lost 5 bases, and 6 bases had no gene match. From germline, CDR1 is MDHEN and CDR2 SYDVKM. The CDR3 DNA follows: TGTGCCAGCAGTCAGCTAGCGGGGATATACAATGAGCAGTTCTTC. This translates into CASSQLAGIYNEQFF.

The CDR3 bases are TGTGCCAGCGGCAACCCCCCCTGGGGCAGAGCAACCTACGAGCAGTACTTC. Translation: CASGNPPWGRATYEQYF. This rearrangement joins TRBV5-5 to TRBJ2-7, with a weak D call TRBD1 (5 bases). The CDR3 loop spans 17 amino acids. The V gene lost 7 bases and the J gene lost 2 bases, with 25 bases spanning the gap. Germline values: CDR1 SGHKS, CDR2 YYEKEE (reference sequence). The full variable domain, rest sourced from reference TRBV5-5 and TRBJ2-7, is DAGVTQSPTHLIKTRGQQVTLRCSPISGHKSVSWYQQVLGQGPQFIFQYYEKEERGRGNFPDRFSARQFPNYSSELNVNALLLGDSALYLCASGNPPWGRATYEQYFGPGTRLTVT.

This chain links TRBV5-4 with TRBJ2-7; 9 bases are a match to TRBD2. Germline CDR1 and CDR2: SGHNT and YYREEE (reference sequence). This CDR3 is 14 amino acids long. V dropped 5 bases and J dropped 0; count of bases not matched to a gene: 3. The CDR3 loop is CASRISGGSYEQYF. CDR3 nucleotide sequence: TGTGCCAGCAGGATTAGCGGGGGCTCCTACGAGCAGTACTTC.

This chain connects TRBV28 to TRBJ2-5; 12 bases agree with TRBD2. Germline lookup yields CDR1 MDHEN and CDR2 SYDVKM. V trimming: 0 bases; J trimming: 0 bases; junction bases outside the gene matches: 5. This CDR3 has 18 amino acids. CDR3 DNA sequence: TGTGCCAGCAGTTTATGGCGGCTAGCGGGAGGGAACCAAGAGACCCAGTACTTC. Protein sequence: CASSLWRLAGGNQETQYF. Together with reference TRBV28 and TRBJ2-5, the CDR3 gives the full variable domain: DVKVTQSSRYLVKRTGEKVFLECVQDMDHENMFWYRQDPGLGLRLIYFSYDVKMKEKGDIPEGYSVSREKKERFSLILESASTNQTSMYLCASSLWRLAGGNQETQYFGPGTRLLVL.

This clonotype appeared a few times. The V and J genes are TRBV5-1 and TRBJ1-1; TRBD1 is a possible D gene (6 bases). This CDR3 spans 13 amino acids. CDR1 SGHRS and CDR2 YFSETQ come from the germline V gene. V was clipped by 0 bases and J by 7 bases, with 10 bases between them. Here the CDR3 reads CASSLGTDFEAFF. CDR3 sequence (DNA): TGCGCCAGCAGCTTGGGGACAGACTTTGAAGCTTTCTTT.

The J gene is TRBJ2-7, the V gene TRBV12-3 or TRBV12-4; D is uncertain. Between the trimmed V and J ends, which lost 3 bases and 5 bases, there was a span of 8 bases. The CDR3 runs to 12 residues. CDR3 DNA: TGTGCCAGCAGTTTCAGGTCGAACGAGCAGTACTTC. Its protein is CASSFRSNEQYF.

DNA of the CDR3: TGTGCCAGCAGACGCCTCAATTTAGGCGGTGAGACAGATACGCAGTATTTT. Amino acids: CASRRLNLGGETDTQYF. The chain couples TRBV28 to TRBJ2-3; no definite D call. This CDR3 is 17 amino acids long. Germline V gives CDR1 MDHEN, CDR2 SYDVKM. V lost 6 bases, J lost 3 bases, and 22 bases lay in between.

V gene TRBV10-3 combines with J gene TRBJ1-1, with a weak D call TRBD1 (6 bases). The ends were cut back, 3 bases at V and 8 bases at J, with 13 bases in the middle. The germline gives CDR1 ENHRY, CDR2 SYGVKD. The CDR3 has 13 amino acids. CDR3 bases: TGTGCCATCAGTGATCGACAGGAAAAAGAAGCTTTCTTT. Protein product: CAISDRQEKEAFF.

As concerns this clonotype: A much larger clone sits a single nucleotide away, making a read error possible. The conserved final phenylalanine or tryptophan is absent from the CDR3, which likely points to a read error. The rearrangement links TRBV7-6 to TRBJ2-7, with D uncertain. Trimming removed 5 bases at V and 2 bases at J, with 7 bases between. Looked up from germline, CDR1 is SGHVS and CDR2 is FNYEAQ. The CDR3 consists of 12 residues. CDR3 residues: CASSRTAYEQYL. CDR3 bases: TGTGCCAGCAGCCGCACAGCCTACGAGCAGTACCTC.

Concerning this clonotype itself: Given a much more abundant clone one base away, this may be a read error. The J gene is TRBJ2-3, the V gene TRBV7-9; D unresolved. V was clipped by 1 base and J by 7 bases, with 6 bases between them. The CDR3 length is 12 residues. Germline CDR1 is SEHNR and CDR2 is FQNEAQ (reference sequence). CDR3 sequence (DNA): TGTGCCAGCAGCTTAGATTCAAATACGCAGTATTTT. This gives the protein CASSLDSNTQYF. The full variable domain, with the rest looked up from reference TRBV7-9 and TRBJ2-3, is DTGVSQNPRHKITKRGQNVTFRCDPISEHNRLYWYRQTLGQGPEFLTYFQNEAQLEKSRLLSDRFSAERPKGSFSTLEIQRTEQGDSAMYLCASSLDSNTQYFGPGTRLTVL.

The genes are TRBV6-1 and TRBJ2-5; 7 nucleotides match TRBD2. Germline values: CDR1 MNHNS, CDR2 SASEGT. The CDR3 totals 15 residues. After removal of 0 bases from V and 4 bases from J, the junction contained 5 bases not matched to a gene. This CDR3 is CASSEAGGSLETQYF. CDR3 sequence (DNA): TGTGCCAGCAGTGAAGCGGGGGGGTCCCTAGAGACCCAGTACTTC.

The chain employs TRBV9 and TRBJ2-1, with D perhaps TRBD2 (5 bases). This CDR3 has 15 residues. Germline values: CDR1 SGDLS, CDR2 YYNGEE. V lost 0 bases and J 7 bases, leaving 14 bases between the germline ends. The CDR3 loop is CASSVEQIPGNEQFF. In DNA, the CDR3 is TGTGCCAGCAGCGTAGAACAGATCCCGGGGAATGAGCAGTTCTTC.

This clonotype was observed a few times. J is TRBJ1-1 and V is TRBV10-3; TRBD1 matches at 8 bases. The CDR3 covers 14 residues. Losses at the gene ends were 4 bases for V and 2 bases for J; bases not matched to a gene: 3. Germline V gene lookup returns CDR1 ENHRY and CDR2 SYGVKD. As DNA, the CDR3 is TGTGCCATCAGTGCCGGACAGGGAAACACTGAAGCTTTCTTT. It encodes CAISAGQGNTEAFF.

This clonotype appeared a few times. The rearrangement uses TRBV6-1 and TRBJ1-2; a weak D match, TRBD1 (6 bases). Germline V CDR1 and CDR2: MNHNS, SASEGT. V was cut by 2 bases and J by 4 bases, with 11 bases left in between. The CDR3 has 14 residues. The CDR3 reads CASSEQAGAYGYTF. As DNA, the CDR3 is TGTGCCAGCAGTGAACAGGCAGGGGCCTATGGCTACACCTTC.

The sample holds a few counts of this clonotype. This chain connects TRBV25-1 to TRBJ1-2; 10 bases are shared with TRBD1. CDR3 length: 13 residues. In germline, CDR1 is MGHDK, CDR2 SYGVNS. Trimming took 6 bases from V and 9 from J; bases not matched to a gene: 7. The CDR3 loop reads CASRTGGLGSYTF. The DNA of the CDR3 is TGTGCCAGCAGGACAGGGGGCCTTGGAAGCTACACCTTC.

This chain's CDR3 is CASSAHRGMYNSPLHF. CDR3 DNA: TGTGCCAGCAGTGCCCACAGGGGTATGTATAATTCACCCCTCCACTTT. The rearrangement links TRBV6-2 or TRBV6-3 to TRBJ1-6, with 7 bases that match TRBD1. The CDR3 runs 16 residues. From germline, CDR1 is MNHEY and CDR2 SVGEGT. V was pared by 5 bases and J by 4 bases, with 8 bases of the junction left unmatched.

V and J are TRBV5-4 and TRBJ2-3, with 7 nucleotides matching TRBD2. Trimming at V came to 4 bases and at J to 3 bases, leaving 14 bases not matched to a gene. This CDR3 is built from 17 residues. Looked up from germline, CDR1 is SGHNT and CDR2 is YYREEE (reference sequence). CDR3 in amino acids: CASSAPSAGKGTDTQYF. CDR3 nucleotide sequence: TGTGCCAGCAGCGCACCCTCAGCGGGAAAAGGGACAGATACGCAGTATTTT.

This clonotype was seen only once. One base away lies a much larger clone, so this may be a sequencing read error. No conserved phenylalanine or tryptophan ends this CDR3, so it is likely a read error. V usage is TRBV7-6 and J usage is TRBJ2-5; no clear D gene. The CDR3 contains 12 residues. Per the germline V gene, CDR1 is SGHVS and CDR2 is FNYEAQ. The V and J ends lost 1 base and 5 bases respectively, with 5 bases between them. In DNA, the CDR3 is TGTGCCAGCAGCTTAGTGGTGGAGACCCAGTACTGC. It codes for CASSLVVETQYC.

The J gene is TRBJ2-5, the V gene TRBV19; D is possibly TRBD1 or TRBD2 (5 bases each). This CDR3 is built from 14 residues. Trimming shortened V by 6 bases and J by 5 bases, and 16 bases separated the two germline ends. Germline CDR1 and CDR2: LNHDA and SQIVND (reference sequence). The CDR3 loop reads CASSEGDGWETQYF. CDR3 DNA: TGTGCCAGTAGCGAAGGGGACGGCTGGGAGACCCAGTACTTC.